This T cell receptor beta chain was retrieved from a study of blood T cell repertoires in COVID-19. Only in-frame clones appear in the TCRdb table, and some are missing; sequencing was by immunoSEQ multiplex PCR. The table lists 200,000 to 250,000 clones, approximately 80% of them singletons. Trimming left V 5 bases short and J 0 bases short, with 8 bases between. The CDR3 is 14 amino acids. Germline V CDR1 and CDR2: SNHLY, FYNNEI. The material sequenced was peripheral blood. The chain couples TRBV2 to TRBJ1-5; D perhaps matches TRBD1 (5 bases). This receptor was identified in a human donor in a cohort sampled during active COVID-19. CDR3 in DNA: TGTGCCAGCAGTCGGACACATAGCAATCAGCCCCAGCATTTT. Its protein is CASSRTHSNQPQHF.